This T cell receptor (beta chain) was sequenced during a study of blood T cell repertoires in COVID-19 (dated by TCRdb to about 2020). In the study overall: Collaborator samples came from the United States, Italy and Spain and covered acute and convalescent phases of COVID-19. The prospective study material was composed of cDNA or gDNA derived from T cells, B-cell-depleted T cells, or PBMCs. The dataset comprised deeply sampled blood TCRbeta repertoires from subjects exposed to, actively infected with, or recovered from COVID-19. The repertoires were released in a freely available public database intended as a resource for research on the immune response to SARS-CoV-2. Samples came from the ongoing ImmuneRACE study (first 160 participants) plus 1,254 subjects from 6 global collaborators. Nearly every sample came with metadata listing a de-identified subject ID, COVID-19 status, age in years and sex. Where available, HLA class I and class II types were taken from metadata supplied by the sample provider and were not determined by assay-based typing.

TCRbeta CDR3 regions were amplified from genomic DNA by means of the immunoSEQ Assay, a bias-controlled multiplex PCR. Per the original workflow: Nucleated cell counts per sample were estimated from amplification of reference gene primers within the assay. To quantify the absolute abundance of each unique TCRbeta CDR3 rearrangement, sequence reads were collapsed and filtered. For each sample, productive Simpson clonality was calculated as the square root of Simpson's diversity index across productive rearrangements. TCRdb retrieved this table from immuneACCESS and kept in-frame rearrangements only. Not all clones are present; in checked studies, unresolved V genes account for under half, and no reason is known for the remainder. V and J calls and clone size are given by that table; D and trimming were obtained from the DNA. Present in this sample are about 100,000 clones, about four fifths of which were seen just once. Jointly, the top ten make up around a sixth of the sample.

Details on this clone: This receptor's antigen is unknown. Base-call qualities are not available, and no considerably larger clone is one nucleotide away.

Taken from cysteine to phenylalanine, the CDR3 has 15 residues. Only the CDR3 portion is preserved as DNA: 45 bases, with reading frame beginning at the first base. Trimming leaves V shorter by 2 bases and J shorter by 3 bases, with the junction holding 7 bases beyond the gene matches. The germline V gene gives CDR1 as LGHNA and CDR2 as YSLEER. Whole blood was collected in K2EDTA tubes by collaborating institutions according to the institutions' own protocols. For TCRbeta analysis, collaborator samples were shipped as frozen whole blood, as isolated PBMCs, or as DNA extracted from either sample type. The research as a whole found: The quantity of clinical and demographic metadata differed by source and by participant and was supplied without curation.

This TCR was recovered from a woman aged 80 or older with active or convalescent COVID-19. Sequencing used peripheral blood. The chain was built from TRBV4-3 and TRBJ2-7; 7 bases in the middle match TRBD1. The CDR3 region has the sequence CASSQQQGMNYEQYF. The DNA sequence is given as TGCGCCAGCAGCCAACAACAGGGGATGAACTACGAGCAGTACTTC.